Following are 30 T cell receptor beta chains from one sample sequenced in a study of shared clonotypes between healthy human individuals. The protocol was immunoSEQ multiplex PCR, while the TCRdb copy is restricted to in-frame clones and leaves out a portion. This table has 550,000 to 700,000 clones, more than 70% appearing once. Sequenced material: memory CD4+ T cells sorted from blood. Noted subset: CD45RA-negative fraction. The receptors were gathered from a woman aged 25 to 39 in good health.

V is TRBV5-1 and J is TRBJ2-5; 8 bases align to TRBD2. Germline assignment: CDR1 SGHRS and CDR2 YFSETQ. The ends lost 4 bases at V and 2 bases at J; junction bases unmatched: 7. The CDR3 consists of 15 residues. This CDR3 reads CASSNGRGGQETQYF. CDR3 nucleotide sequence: TGCGCCAGCAGCAACGGACGGGGGGGACAAGAGACCCAGTACTTC.

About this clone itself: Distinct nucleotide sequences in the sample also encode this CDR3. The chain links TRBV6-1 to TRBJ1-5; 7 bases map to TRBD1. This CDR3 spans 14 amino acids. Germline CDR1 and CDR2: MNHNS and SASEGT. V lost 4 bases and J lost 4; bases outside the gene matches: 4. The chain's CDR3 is CASSARTGNQPQHF. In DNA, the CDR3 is TGTGCCAGCAGTGCCAGGACAGGAAATCAGCCCCAGCATTTT.

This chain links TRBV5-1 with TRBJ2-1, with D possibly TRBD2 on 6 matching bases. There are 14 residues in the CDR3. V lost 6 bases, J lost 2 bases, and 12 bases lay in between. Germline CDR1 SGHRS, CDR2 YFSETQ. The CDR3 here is CASTPGGAYNEQFF. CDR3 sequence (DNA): TGCGCCAGCACCCCCGGGGGTGCCTACAATGAGCAGTTCTTC.

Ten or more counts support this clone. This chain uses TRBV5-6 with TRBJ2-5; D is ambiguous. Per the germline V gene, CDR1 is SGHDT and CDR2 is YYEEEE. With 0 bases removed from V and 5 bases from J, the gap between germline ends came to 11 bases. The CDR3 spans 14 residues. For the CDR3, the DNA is TGTGCCAGCAGCTTGGGGGCCACAACGGAGACCCAGTACTTC. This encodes CASSLGATTETQYF.

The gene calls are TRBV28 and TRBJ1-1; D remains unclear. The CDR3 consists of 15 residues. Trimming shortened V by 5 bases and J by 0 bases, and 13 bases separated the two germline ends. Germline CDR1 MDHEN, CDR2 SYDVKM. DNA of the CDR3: TGTGCCAGCAGTCCCCCCGGCGGGATGAACACTGAAGCTTTCTTT. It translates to CASSPPGGMNTEAFF.

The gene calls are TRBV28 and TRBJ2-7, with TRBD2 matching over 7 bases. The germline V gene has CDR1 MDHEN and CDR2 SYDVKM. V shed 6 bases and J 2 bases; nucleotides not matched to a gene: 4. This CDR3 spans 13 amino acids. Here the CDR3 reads CASRDSGPYEQYF. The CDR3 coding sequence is TGTGCCAGCAGGGATAGCGGGCCCTACGAGCAGTACTTC.

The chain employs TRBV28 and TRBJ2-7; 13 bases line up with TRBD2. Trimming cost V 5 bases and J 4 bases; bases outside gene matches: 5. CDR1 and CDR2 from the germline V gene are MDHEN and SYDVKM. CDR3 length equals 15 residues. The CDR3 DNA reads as TGTGCCAGCAGTAAGTGGACTAGCGGGAGTTACGAGCAGTACTTC. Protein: CASSKWTSGSYEQYF.

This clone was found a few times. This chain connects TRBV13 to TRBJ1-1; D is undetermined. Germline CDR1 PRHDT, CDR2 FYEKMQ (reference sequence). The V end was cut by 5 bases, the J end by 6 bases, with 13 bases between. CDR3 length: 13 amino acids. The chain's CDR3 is CASSMAPISEAFF. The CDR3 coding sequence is TGTGCCAGCAGCATGGCACCGATCTCTGAAGCTTTCTTT.

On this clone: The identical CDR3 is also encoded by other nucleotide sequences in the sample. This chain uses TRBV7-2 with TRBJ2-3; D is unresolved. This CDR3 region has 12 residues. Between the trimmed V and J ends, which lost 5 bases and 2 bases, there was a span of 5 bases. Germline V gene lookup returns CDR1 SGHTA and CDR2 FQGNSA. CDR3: CASSRYTDTQYF. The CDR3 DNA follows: TGTGCCAGCAGCCGATACACAGATACGCAGTATTTT.

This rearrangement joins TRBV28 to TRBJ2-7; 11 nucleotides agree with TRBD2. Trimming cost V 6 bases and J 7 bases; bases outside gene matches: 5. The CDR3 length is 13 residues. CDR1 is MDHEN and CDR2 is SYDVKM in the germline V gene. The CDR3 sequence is CASSLTSGIEQYF. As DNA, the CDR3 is TGTGCCAGCAGCCTGACTAGCGGGATAGAGCAGTACTTC. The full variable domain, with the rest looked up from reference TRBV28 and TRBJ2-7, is DVKVTQSSRYLVKRTGEKVFLECVQDMDHENMFWYRQDPGLGLRLIYFSYDVKMKEKGDIPEGYSVSREKKERFSLILESASTNQTSMYLCASSLTSGIEQYFGPGTRLTVT.

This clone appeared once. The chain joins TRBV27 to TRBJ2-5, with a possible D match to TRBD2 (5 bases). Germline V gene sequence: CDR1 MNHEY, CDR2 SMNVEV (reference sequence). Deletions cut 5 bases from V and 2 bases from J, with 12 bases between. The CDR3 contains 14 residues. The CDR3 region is CASSHGLLQETQYF. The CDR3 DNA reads TGTGCCAGCAGTCATGGACTCTTACAAGAGACCCAGTACTTC.

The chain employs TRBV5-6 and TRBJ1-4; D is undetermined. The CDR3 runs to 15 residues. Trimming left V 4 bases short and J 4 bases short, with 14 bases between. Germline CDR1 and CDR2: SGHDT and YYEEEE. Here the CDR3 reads CASSQTDGFNEKLFF. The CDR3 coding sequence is TGTGCCAGCAGCCAGACGGACGGGTTTAATGAAAAACTGTTTTTT. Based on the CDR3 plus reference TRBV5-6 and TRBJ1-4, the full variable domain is DAGVTQSPTHLIKTRGQQVTLRCSPKSGHDTVSWYQQALGQGPQFIFQYYEEEERQRGNFPDRFSGHQFPNYSSELNVNALLLGDSALYLCASSQTDGFNEKLFFGSGTQLSVL.

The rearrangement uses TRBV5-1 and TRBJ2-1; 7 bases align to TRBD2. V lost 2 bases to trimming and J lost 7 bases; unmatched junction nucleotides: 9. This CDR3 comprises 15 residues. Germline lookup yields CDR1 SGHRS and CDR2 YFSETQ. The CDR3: CASSLYGRATNEQFF. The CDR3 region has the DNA TGCGCCAGCAGCTTATATGGGAGGGCCACAAATGAGCAGTTCTTC.

DNA for the CDR3: TGTGCCATCTCATTGGAGGGGAGAATCTATGGCTACACCTTC. It is translated as CAISLEGRIYGYTF. This chain uses TRBV28 with TRBJ1-2, with D possibly being TRBD1 (5 bases). This CDR3 region has 14 residues. V shed 10 bases and J shed 4 bases, with 19 bases lying between them. Germline-derived CDR1 and CDR2 are MDHEN and SYDVKM.

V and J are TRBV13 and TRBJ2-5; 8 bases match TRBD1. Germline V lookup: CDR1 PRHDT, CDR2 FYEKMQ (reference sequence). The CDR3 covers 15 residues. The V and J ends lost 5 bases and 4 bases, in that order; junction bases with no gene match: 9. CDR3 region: CASSHDRGGGETQYF. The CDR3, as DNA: TGTGCCAGCAGCCACGACAGGGGTGGTGGAGAGACCCAGTACTTC.

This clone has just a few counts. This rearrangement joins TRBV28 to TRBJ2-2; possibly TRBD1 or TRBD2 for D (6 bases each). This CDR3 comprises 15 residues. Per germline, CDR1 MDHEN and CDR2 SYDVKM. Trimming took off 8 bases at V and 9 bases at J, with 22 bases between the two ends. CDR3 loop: CASGANSHGGRELFF. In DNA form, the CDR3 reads TGTGCCAGCGGAGCAAACTCCCACGGGGGCCGGGAGCTGTTTTTT. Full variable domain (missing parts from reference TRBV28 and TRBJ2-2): DVKVTQSSRYLVKRTGEKVFLECVQDMDHENMFWYRQDPGLGLRLIYFSYDVKMKEKGDIPEGYSVSREKKERFSLILESASTNQTSMYLCASGANSHGGRELFFGEGSRLTVL.

The CDR3 spells CASSQERAGRRNQPQHF. CDR3 DNA: TGTGCCAGCAGCCAAGAGCGGGCAGGGAGGAGGAATCAGCCCCAGCATTTT. The rearrangement joins TRBV14 to TRBJ1-5, with D perhaps TRBD1 (5 bases). This CDR3 contains 17 residues. CDR1 and CDR2 (germline): SGHDN, FVKESK. Trimming stripped 0 bases from V and 4 bases from J, with 16 bases between.

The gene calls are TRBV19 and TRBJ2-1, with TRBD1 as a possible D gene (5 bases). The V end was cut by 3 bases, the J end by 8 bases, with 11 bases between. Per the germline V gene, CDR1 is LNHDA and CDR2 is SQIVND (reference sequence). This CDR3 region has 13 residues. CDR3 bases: TGTGCCAGTAGTATCCAAGGGGCCGATGAGCAGTTCTTC. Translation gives CASSIQGADEQFF.

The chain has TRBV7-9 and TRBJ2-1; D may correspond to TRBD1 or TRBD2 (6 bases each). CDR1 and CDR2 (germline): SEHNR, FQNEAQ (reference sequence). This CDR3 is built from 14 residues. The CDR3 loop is CAKGGGGSYNEQFF. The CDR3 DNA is TGTGCAAAGGGGGGTGGCGGCTCATACAATGAGCAGTTCTTC.

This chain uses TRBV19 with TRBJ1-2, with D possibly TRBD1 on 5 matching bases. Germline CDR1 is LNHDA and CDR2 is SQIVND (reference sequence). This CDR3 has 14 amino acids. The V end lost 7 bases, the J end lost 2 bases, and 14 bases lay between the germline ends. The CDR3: CASTLQGTNYGYTF. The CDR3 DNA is TGTGCCAGTACCCTCCAGGGAACCAACTATGGCTACACCTTC.

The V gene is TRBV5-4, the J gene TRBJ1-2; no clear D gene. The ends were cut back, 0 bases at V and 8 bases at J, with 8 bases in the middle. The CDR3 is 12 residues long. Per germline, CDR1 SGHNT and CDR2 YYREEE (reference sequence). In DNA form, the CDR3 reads TGTGCCAGCAGCTTGGATGGGGTGGGCTACACCTTC. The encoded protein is CASSLDGVGYTF.

DNA of the CDR3: TGTGCCAGTAGTATGAACCGGGACACGGTAGGAGAGACCCAGTACTTC. Its translation: CASSMNRDTVGETQYF. The chain couples TRBV19 to TRBJ2-5; tentatively, D is TRBD1 (6 bases). The CDR3 totals 16 residues. The ends were cut back, 3 bases at V and 4 bases at J, with 18 bases in the middle. Looked up from germline, CDR1 is LNHDA and CDR2 is SQIVND (reference sequence).

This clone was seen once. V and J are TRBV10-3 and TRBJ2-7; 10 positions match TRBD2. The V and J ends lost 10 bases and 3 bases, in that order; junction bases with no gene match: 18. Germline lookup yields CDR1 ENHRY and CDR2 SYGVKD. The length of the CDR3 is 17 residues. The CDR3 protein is CATTSSGRATSDYEQYF. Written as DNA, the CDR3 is TGTGCCACCACATCCAGCGGGAGGGCCACGAGTGACTACGAGCAGTACTTC.

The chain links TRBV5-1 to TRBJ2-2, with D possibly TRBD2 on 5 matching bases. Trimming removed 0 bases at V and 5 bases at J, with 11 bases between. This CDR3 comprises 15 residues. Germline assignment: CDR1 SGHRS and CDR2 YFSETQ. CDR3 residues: CASSLALAGTGELFF. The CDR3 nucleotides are TGCGCCAGCAGCTTGGCCCTAGCAGGAACCGGGGAGCTGTTTTTT.

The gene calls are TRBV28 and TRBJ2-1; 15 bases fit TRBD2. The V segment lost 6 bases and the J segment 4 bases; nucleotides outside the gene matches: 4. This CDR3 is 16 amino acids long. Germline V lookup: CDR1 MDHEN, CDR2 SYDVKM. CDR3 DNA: TGTGCCAGCAGACTCGGGACTAGCGGGAGGTACAATGAGCAGTTCTTC. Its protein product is CASRLGTSGRYNEQFF.

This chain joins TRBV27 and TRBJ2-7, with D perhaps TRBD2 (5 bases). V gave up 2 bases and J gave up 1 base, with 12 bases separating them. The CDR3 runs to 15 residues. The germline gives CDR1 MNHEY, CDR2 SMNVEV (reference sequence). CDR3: CASSLGPSWSYEQYF. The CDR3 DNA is TGTGCCAGCAGTTTAGGCCCTAGCTGGTCCTACGAGCAGTACTTC.

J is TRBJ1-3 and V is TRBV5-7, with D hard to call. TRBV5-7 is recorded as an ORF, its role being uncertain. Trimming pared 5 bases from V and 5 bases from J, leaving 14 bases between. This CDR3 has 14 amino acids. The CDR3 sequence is CASRPSQRRNTIYF. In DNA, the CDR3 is TGTGCCAGCAGGCCATCTCAGCGGCGAAACACCATATATTTT.

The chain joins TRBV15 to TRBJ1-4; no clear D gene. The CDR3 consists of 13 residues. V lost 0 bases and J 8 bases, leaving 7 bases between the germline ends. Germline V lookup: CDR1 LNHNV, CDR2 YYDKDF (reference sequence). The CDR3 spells CATSRDREEKLFF. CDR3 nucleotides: TGTGCCACCAGCAGAGATCGGGAGGAAAAACTGTTTTTT.

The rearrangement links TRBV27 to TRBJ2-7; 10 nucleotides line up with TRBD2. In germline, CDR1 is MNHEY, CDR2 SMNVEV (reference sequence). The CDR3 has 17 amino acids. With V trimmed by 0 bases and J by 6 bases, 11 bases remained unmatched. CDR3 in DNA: TGTGCCAGCAGTTTATCGAGGGCTAGCGGGAGTCAATTCGAGCAGTACTTC. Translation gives CASSLSRASGSQFEQYF.

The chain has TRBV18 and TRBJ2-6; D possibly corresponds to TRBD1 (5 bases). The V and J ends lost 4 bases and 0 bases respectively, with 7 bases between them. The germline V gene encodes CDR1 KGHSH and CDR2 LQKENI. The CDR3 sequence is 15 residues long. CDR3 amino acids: CASSHDSSGANVLTF. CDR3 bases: TGTGCCAGCTCACACGACAGCTCTGGGGCCAACGTCCTGACTTTC.